Listed below are T cell receptor beta chains from one sample, sequenced in a study of response to subunit inactivated influenza vaccine. TCRdb analysed the RT-PCR reads with MiXCR anew, one entry per CDR3 protein. Of a few hundred thousand distinct CDR3 sequences listed, about 15% were seen once; the top ten hold around 10%. The source was PBMCs from blood, collected 12 days after vaccination. These receptors were obtained from a man in his forties or fifties who received an inactivated influenza vaccine. The CDR3 runs from the conserved cysteine through the conserved F or W. D genes are given only for firm matches. The size entry is marked missing in some rows and otherwise reads once, few, many or a size class.

cdr3_length clone_size d_call j_call v_call cdr3_aa cdr3_nt
15 few TRBD2 TRBJ2-1 TRBV5-1 CASSLDSGRYGEQFF TGCGCCAGCAGCTTGGACAGCGGGAGGTACGGTGAGCAGTTCTTC
16 . TRBD2 TRBJ2-7 TRBV2 CASSEEGLAGVGEQYF TGTGCCAGCAGTGAAGAAGGACTAGCGGGAGTTGGGGAGCAGTACTTC
16 . TRBD2 TRBJ2-5 TRBV29-1 CSVGTSGRAQQETQYF TGCAGCGTTGGGACTAGCGGGAGGGCCCAGCAAGAGACCCAGTACTTC
19 few . TRBJ2-7 TRBV28 CASSFVQGRSGGSIHEQYF TGTGCCAGCAGTTTTGTCCAGGGGCGCTCGGGCGGGAGTATCCACGAGCAGTACTTC
10 . . TRBJ1-1 TRBV20-1 CSARDRGAFF TGCAGTGCTAGAGACCGGGGGGCTTTCTTT
16 few TRBD1 TRBJ1-2 TRBV6-1 CASRVDGTGITYGYTF TGTGCCAGCAGAGTGGACGGGACAGGGATAACCTATGGCTACACCTTC
13 . . TRBJ2-6 TRBV19 CASRIPGANVLTF TGTGCCAGTAGGATCCCCGGGGCCAACGTCCTGACTTTC
13 . . TRBJ1-2 TRBV7-6 CASSPDRIYGYTF TGTGCCAGCAGCCCAGACAGAATCTATGGCTACACCTTC
13 many TRBD1 TRBJ2-7 TRBV29-1 CSVAGRQGHEQYF TGCAGCGTTGCGGGGAGACAGGGCCACGAGCAGTACTTC
12 . . TRBJ2-7 TRBV7-2 CASSLEGPEQYF TGTGCCAGCAGCCTGGAAGGGCCCGAGCAGTACTTC
16 . TRBD2 TRBJ2-7 TRBV13 CASSQLGLAGNYEQYF TGTGCCAGCAGCCAATTGGGGCTAGCGGGGAACTACGAGCAGTACTTC
13 . TRBD1 TRBJ1-1 TRBV30 CAGNRGLNTEAFF TGTGCAGGAAACAGGGGCCTCAACACTGAAGCTTTCTTT
13 few . TRBJ1-2 TRBV5-1 CASSESREDGYTF TGCGCCAGCAGCGAGTCAAGGGAGGATGGCTACACCTTC
15 many . TRBJ2-7 TRBV3-1 CASSQRQGVTYEQYF TGTGCCAGCAGCCAACGACAAGGGGTAACCTACGAGCAGTACTTC
14 . . TRBJ2-1 TRBV5-1 CASSQGGARDEQFF TGCGCCAGCAGTCAGGGGGGGGCGAGGGATGAGCAGTTCTTC
15 . TRBD1 TRBJ2-5 TRBV5-1 CASSLDRGRQETQYF TGCGCCAGCAGCTTGGACAGGGGGCGGCAAGAGACCCAGTACTTC
14 many TRBD1 TRBJ2-7 TRBV18 CASSPGQGAYEQYF TGTGCCAGCAGCCCGGGACAGGGGGCCTACGAGCAGTACTTC